A single count supports the clone carrying this T cell receptor beta chain. What it binds is unknown. Repertoires were generated with immunoSEQ multiplex PCR, while TCRdb's copy carries only in-frame clones and drops some. This sample has 130,000 or so clones; roughly 92% occur once, and the top ten carry around 1.7%. This sample stems from a study of T cell responses to AZD1222 COVID-19 vaccine. Study background: Second-dose intervals near 4 or 12 weeks were combined. Study-level points and caveats: Vaccine-associated CD4 TCRs ranged over spike, dominating at 160-218 and 743-854. In a largely white British group with more females than males, clonal diversity was possibly underestimated.

The length of the CDR3 is 15 residues. CDR1 and CDR2 from the germline V gene are MNHEY and SVGAGI. Trimming stripped 6 bases from V and 13 bases from J, with 27 bases between. The clonotype was recovered from an adult in good health. The V and J genes are TRBV6-5 and TRBJ1-2, with D perhaps TRBD1 (6 bases). Material: peripheral blood, obtained on day 0 of AZD1222 vaccination. The chain's CDR3 is CASRRPSWGRGGFTF. DNA for the CDR3: TGTGCCAGCAGACGCCCTTCGTGGGGGCGCGGGGGATTCACCTTC.